The clone carrying this T cell receptor beta chain was seen just once. Its antigen is unknown. The CDR3 runs 15 residues. Germline CDR1 SGHTS, CDR2 YDEGEE. Trimming stripped 4 bases from V and 9 bases from J, with 20 bases between. The assay was immunoSEQ multiplex PCR, and TCRdb's table has in-frame clones only and misses some. The sample has about 120,000 clones, approximately 86% seen once. The data were taken from a study of T cell responses to AZD1222 COVID-19 vaccine. Study overall: Second-dose groups at about 4 or about 12 weeks were pooled.

Study-wide results and limits: Receipt of two AZD1222 doses was followed by a rise in Spike-specific TCR breadth and depth.

Source: peripheral blood, taken on day 0 of AZD1222 vaccination. This clonotype was obtained from an adult in good health. V gene TRBV5-8 combines with J gene TRBJ1-5; perhaps TRBD1 as D (5 bases). CDR3 amino acids: CASSTAVGRNTPQHF. The CDR3, as DNA: TGTGCCAGCAGCACTGCAGTGGGGCGGAACACGCCCCAGCATTTT.